This T cell receptor beta chain was identified during a study of cytomegalovirus exposure and HLA in healthy donors. The study, taken as a whole, reports: The study flagged some 170 TCR beta chains as cytomegalovirus-associated. Presence/absence analyses supposed approximately even sequencing depth among donors.

The CDR3 is made up of 16 amino acids. CDR1 is SGHRS, CDR2 YFSETQ, per germline. V shed 0 bases, J shed 9 bases, and the junction held 6 bases outside the gene matches. The PCR contained 60 Vbeta and 13 Jbeta primers. Generated by immunoSEQ multiplex PCR, the TCRdb table keeps only in-frame clones and is missing some. Reported are roughly 70,000 clones; the ten largest clones contain 7.5%. A word on this clone: The antigen remains unidentified.

This clonotype was sampled from a female donor in good health and CMV-seropositive. Material: PBMCs. The genes are TRBV5-1 and TRBJ2-7, with TRBD2 matching over 16 bases. The CDR3 is CASSLVGTSGRDAQYF. In DNA, the CDR3 is TGCGCCAGCAGCTTGGTTGGGACTAGCGGGAGGGATGCGCAGTACTTC.